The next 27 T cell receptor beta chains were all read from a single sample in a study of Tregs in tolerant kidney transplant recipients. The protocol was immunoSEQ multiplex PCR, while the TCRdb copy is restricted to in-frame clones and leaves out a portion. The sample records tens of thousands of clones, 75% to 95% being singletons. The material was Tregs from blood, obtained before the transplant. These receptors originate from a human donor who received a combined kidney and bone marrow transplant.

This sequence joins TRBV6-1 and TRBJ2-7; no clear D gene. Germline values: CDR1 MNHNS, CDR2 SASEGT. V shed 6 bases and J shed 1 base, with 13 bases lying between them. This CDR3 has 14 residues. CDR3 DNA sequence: TGTGCCAGCAGCTTAGACGGATTATCCTACGAGCAGTACTTC. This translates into CASSLDGLSYEQYF.

CDR3 DNA: TGTGCCAGCAGCCCACTAGCGGGAGACAACAATGAGCAGTTCTTC. Its protein product is CASSPLAGDNNEQFF. The chain links TRBV7-2 to TRBJ2-1; the match to TRBD2 covers 11 bases. The CDR3 loop spans 15 amino acids. The J segment lost 5 bases and the V segment lost 5 bases, leaving 5 bases of the junction unmatched. The V gene's germline CDR1 is SGHTA and CDR2 FQGNSA.

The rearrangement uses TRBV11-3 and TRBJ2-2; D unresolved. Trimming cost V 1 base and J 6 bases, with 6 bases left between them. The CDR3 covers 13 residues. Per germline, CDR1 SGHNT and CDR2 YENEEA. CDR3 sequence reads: CASSLGGAGELFF. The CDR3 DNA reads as TGTGCCAGCAGCTTAGGAGGAGCCGGGGAGCTGTTTTTT.

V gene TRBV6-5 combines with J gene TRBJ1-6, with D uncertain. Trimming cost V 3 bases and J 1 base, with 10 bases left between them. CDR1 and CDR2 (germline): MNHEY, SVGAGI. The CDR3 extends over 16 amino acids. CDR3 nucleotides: TGTGCCAGCAGTTATGATTATTTTTCCTATAATTCACCCCTCCACTTT. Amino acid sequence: CASSYDYFSYNSPLHF.

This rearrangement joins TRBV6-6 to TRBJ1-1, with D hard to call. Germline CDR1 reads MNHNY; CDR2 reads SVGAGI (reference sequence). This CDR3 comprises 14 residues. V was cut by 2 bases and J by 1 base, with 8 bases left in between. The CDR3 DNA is TGTGCCAGCAGTTACGATCCGGGGAACACTGAAGCTTTCTTT. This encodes CASSYDPGNTEAFF.

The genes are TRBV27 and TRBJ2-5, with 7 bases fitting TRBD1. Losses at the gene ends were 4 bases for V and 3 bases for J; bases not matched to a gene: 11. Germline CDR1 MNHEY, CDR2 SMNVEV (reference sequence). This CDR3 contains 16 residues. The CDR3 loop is CASSSYGGTAEETQYF. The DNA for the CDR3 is TGTGCCAGCAGTTCCTATGGTGGGACAGCCGAAGAGACCCAGTACTTC.

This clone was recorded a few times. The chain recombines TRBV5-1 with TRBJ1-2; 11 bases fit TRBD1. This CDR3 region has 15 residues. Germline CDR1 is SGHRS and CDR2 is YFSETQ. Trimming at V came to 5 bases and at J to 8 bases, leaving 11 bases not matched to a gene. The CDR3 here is CASRERTGGVEGYTF. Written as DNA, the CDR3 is TGCGCCAGCAGGGAAAGGACAGGGGGCGTAGAAGGCTACACCTTC.

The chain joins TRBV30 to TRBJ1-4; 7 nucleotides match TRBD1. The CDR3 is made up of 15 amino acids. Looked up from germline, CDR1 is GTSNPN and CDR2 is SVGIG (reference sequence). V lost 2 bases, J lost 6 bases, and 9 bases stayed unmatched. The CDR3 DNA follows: TGTGCCTGGAGTCCAGGAACAGGGGTTTATGAAAAACTGTTTTTT. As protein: CAWSPGTGVYEKLFF.

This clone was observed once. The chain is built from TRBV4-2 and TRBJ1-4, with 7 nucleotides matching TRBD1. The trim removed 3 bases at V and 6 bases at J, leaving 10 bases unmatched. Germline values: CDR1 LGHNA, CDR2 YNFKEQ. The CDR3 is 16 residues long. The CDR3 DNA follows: TGTGCCAGCAGCCAGCAAGACAGGGTCAAGGATGAAAAACTGTTTTTT. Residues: CASSQQDRVKDEKLFF.

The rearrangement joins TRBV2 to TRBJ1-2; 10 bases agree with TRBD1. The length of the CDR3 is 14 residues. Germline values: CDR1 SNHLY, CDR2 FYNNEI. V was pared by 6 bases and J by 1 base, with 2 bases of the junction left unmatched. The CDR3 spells CASRGTGDNYGYTF. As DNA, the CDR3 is TGTGCCAGCAGAGGGACAGGGGATAACTATGGCTACACCTTC.

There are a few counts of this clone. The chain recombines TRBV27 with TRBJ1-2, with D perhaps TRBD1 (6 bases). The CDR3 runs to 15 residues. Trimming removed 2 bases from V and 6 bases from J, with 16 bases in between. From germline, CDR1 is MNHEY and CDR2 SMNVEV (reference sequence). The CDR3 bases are TGTGCCAGCAGTTTAGGACAGCCTCAAACGCATGGCTACACCTTC. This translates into CASSLGQPQTHGYTF.

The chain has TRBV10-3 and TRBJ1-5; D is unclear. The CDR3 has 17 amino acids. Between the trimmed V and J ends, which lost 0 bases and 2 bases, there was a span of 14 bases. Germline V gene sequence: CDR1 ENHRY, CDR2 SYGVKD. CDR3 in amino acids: CAISESLPRAGNQPQHF. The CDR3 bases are TGTGCCATCAGTGAGTCCCTCCCCCGGGCGGGCAATCAGCCCCAGCATTTT.

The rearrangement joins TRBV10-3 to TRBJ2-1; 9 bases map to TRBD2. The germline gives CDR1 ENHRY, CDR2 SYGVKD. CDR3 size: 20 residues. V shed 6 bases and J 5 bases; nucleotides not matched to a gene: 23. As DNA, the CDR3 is TGTGCCATCAGCGCTTCGCCGGGACCGGCCGGGACTAGCCGTCACAATGAGCAGTTCTTC. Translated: CAISASPGPAGTSRHNEQFF.

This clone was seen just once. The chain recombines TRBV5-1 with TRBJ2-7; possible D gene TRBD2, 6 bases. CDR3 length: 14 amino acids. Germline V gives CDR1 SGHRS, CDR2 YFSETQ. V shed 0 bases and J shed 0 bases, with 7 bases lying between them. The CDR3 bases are TGCGCCAGCAGCTTGGCCGGGGGCTCCTACGAGCAGTACTTC. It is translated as CASSLAGGSYEQYF.

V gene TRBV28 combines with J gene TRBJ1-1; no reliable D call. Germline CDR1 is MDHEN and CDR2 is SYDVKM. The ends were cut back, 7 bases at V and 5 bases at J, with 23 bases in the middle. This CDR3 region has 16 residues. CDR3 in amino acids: CASIVLFGRRVTEAFF. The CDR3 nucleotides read TGTGCCAGCATCGTCCTTTTCGGGCGTCGGGTGACTGAAGCTTTCTTT.

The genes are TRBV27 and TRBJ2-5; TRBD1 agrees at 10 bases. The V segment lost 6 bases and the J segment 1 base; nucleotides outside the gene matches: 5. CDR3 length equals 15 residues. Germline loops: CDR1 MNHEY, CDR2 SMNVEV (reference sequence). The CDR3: CASSPWDRGQETQYF. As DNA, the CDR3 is TGTGCCAGCAGCCCGTGGGACAGGGGCCAAGAGACCCAGTACTTC.

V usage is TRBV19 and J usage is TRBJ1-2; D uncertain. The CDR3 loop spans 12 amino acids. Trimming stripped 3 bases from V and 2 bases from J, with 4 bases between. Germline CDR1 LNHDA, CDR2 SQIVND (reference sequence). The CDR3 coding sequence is TGTGCCAGTAGTATCGAGAACTATGGCTACACCTTC. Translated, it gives CASSIENYGYTF.

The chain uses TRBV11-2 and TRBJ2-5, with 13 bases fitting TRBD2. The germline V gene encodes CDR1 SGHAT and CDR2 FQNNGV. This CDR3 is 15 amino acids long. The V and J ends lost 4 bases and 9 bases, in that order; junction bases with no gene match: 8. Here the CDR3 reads CASSSWTSGSGSQYF. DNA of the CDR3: TGTGCCAGCAGCTCCTGGACTAGCGGGAGTGGATCCCAGTACTTC.

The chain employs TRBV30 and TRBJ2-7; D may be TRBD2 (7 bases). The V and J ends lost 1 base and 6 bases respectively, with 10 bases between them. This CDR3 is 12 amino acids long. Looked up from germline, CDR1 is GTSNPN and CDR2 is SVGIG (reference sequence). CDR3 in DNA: TGTGCCTGGAGTGGGGGAGGGGGCGAGCAGTACTTC. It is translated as CAWSGGGGEQYF.

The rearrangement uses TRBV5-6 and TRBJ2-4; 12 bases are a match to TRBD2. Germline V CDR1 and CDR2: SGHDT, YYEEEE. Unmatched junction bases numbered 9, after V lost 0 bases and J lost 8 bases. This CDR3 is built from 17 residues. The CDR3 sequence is CASSLAWASGRAHIQYF. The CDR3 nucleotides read TGTGCCAGCAGCTTGGCTTGGGCTAGCGGGAGGGCCCACATTCAGTACTTC.

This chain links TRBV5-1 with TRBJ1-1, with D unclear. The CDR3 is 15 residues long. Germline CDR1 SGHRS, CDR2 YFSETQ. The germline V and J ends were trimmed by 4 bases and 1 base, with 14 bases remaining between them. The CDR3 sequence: CASSLSSTGNTEAFF. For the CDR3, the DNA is TGCGCCAGCAGCCTCTCCTCGACGGGGAACACTGAAGCTTTCTTT.

CDR3 in amino acids: CANERGYEQYF. Written as DNA, the CDR3 is TGTGCCAACGAGCGGGGCTACGAGCAGTACTTC. The chain is built from TRBV28 and TRBJ2-7, with 7 bases matching TRBD2. J gave up 3 bases and V 10 bases, and 3 bases lay outside the gene matches. This CDR3 region has 11 residues. The germline V gene has CDR1 MDHEN and CDR2 SYDVKM.

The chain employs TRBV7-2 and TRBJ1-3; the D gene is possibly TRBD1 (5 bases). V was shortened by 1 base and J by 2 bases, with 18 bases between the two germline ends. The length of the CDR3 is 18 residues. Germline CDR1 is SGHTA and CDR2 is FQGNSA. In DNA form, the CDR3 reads TGTGCCAGCAGCTTAGTCCCTTTATCGACAGCTCCTGGAAACACCATATATTTT. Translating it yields CASSLVPLSTAPGNTIYF.

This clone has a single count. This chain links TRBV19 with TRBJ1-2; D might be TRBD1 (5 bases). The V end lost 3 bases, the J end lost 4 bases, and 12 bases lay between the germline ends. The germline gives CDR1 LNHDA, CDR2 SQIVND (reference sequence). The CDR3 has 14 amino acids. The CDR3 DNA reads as TGTGCCAGTAGTATTACGGGGGATCTCTATGGCTACACCTTC. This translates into CASSITGDLYGYTF.

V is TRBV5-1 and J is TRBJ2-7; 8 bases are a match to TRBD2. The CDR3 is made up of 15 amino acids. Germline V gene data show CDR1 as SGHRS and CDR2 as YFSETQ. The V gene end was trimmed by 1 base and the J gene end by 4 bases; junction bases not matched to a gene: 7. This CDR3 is CASSLISREAYEQYF. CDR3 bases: TGCGCCAGCAGCTTGATCTCGCGGGAGGCGTACGAGCAGTACTTC.

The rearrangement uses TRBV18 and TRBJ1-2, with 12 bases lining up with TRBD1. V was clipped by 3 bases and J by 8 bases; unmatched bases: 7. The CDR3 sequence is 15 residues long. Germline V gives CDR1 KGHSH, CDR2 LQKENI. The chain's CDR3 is CASSPRDRGPGGYTF. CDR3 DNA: TGTGCCAGCTCACCGCGGGACAGGGGGCCGGGGGGCTACACCTTC.

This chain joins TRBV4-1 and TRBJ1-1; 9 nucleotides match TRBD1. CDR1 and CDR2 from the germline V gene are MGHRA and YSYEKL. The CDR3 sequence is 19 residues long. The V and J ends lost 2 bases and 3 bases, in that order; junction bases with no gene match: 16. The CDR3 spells CASSQTAGTGLRRDTEAFF. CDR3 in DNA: TGCGCCAGCAGCCAAACTGCCGGGACAGGGCTGAGAAGGGACACTGAAGCTTTCTTT.